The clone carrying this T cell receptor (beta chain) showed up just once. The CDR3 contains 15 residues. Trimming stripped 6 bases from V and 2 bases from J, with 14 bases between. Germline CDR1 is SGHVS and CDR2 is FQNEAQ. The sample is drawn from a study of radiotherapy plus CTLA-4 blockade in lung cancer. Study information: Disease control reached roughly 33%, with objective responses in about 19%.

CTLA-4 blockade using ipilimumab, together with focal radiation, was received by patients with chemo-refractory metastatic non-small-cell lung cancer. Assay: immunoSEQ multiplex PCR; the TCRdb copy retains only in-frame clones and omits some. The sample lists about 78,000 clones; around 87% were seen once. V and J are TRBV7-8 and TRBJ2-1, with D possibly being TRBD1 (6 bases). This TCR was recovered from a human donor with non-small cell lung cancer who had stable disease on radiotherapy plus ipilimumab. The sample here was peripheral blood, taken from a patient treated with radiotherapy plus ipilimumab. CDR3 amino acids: CASSSRQAPYNEQFF. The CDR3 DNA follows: TGTGCCAGCAGTTCAAGACAGGCCCCCTACAATGAGCAGTTCTTC.